This TCR beta chain was documented in a study of blood T cell repertoires in COVID-19. Study summary: Acute and convalescent COVID-19 specimens originated in the United States, Italy and Spain. PBMCs, B-cell-depleted T cells, or T cells provided the cDNA or gDNA that made up the material.

V shed 1 base and J 1 base; nucleotides not matched to a gene: 6. Germline CDR1 reads KGHSH; CDR2 reads LQKENI. The CDR3 runs 17 residues. Original methodology: Estimation of nucleated cell counts was performed using reference gene primer amplification. This table comes from immunoSEQ multiplex PCR, and its TCRdb copy is limited to in-frame clones, with some not included. V, J and clone size are those of that table, while D and trimming were read from the DNA. The table has approximately 180,000 clones, 75% to 90% seen once. This chain links TRBV18 with TRBJ2-3; 9 nucleotides line up with TRBD2. Material: peripheral blood. This TCR derives from a man aged 60 to 75 with acute or convalescent COVID-19. CDR3 bases: TGTGCCAGCTCACCACAGCGGGAGGTGAGGGGCACAGATACGCAGTATTTT. It is translated as CASSPQREVRGTDTQYF.